This TCR beta chain was observed in a study of cytomegalovirus exposure and HLA in healthy donors (dated by TCRdb to about 2017). For the study in its entirety: In an earlier analysis of 587 of the donors, 276 Gb of sequence data and 95 million to 130 million unique TCR beta sequences from 180 million or so T cells were reported. Among roughly 400 genotyped donors of the cohort, an average of around 250,000 unique TCR beta nucleotide sequences was sequenced per donor, of which roughly 18% were non-productive. Rather than using new phenotypic data, the later analysis identified candidate immune exposures from TCR beta sequences and from how often those sequences occurred across donors. The study profiled the T cell repertoires of 666 subjects by immunosequencing and related them to cytomegalovirus serostatus. HLA typing covered class I and class II loci at four-digit resolution. An early release that covered fewer than 800 HLA-typed donors contained approximately 300 gigabases of sequencing data and approximately 85 million unique TCR sequences. In addition to the first cohort of 500 to 850 subjects, a separate validation cohort of around 110 different subjects was used. Genome-wide SNP genotypes for about 60% of the roughly 700 donors were used in a later genetic analysis, which treated that subset as a discovery cohort. A later analysis re-analyzed previously published TCR beta repertoires from roughly 690 donors and added high-resolution HLA genotyping to study TCR occurrence patterns. The aim of the study was to test whether cataloging public T cell receptors could identify signatures of past pathogen exposure. To predict cytomegalovirus infection status, the study brought together high-throughput TCR immunosequencing, statistical association of individual TCRs with disease status, and machine learning. The genetic ancestry cluster associated with self-reported Caucasian donors included about four fifths of the approximately 410 genotyped donors. Donor age, sex, ethnicity and CMV serostatus were collected together with the repertoire data. In an earlier analysis of more than 550 of the donors, high-throughput TCR beta sequencing was used to judge whether each TCR beta V gene segment behaved as functional or pseudogenic. Every discovery cohort repertoire had been produced on one sequencing platform. A handful of DR-DQ haplotypes were handled as single units for association and clustering because linkage in the cohort was strong. The number of typed donors differed by locus: about 620-640 for A, B, C, DRB1 and DQB1; some 500 for DQA1; approximately 600 for DPA1; and about 450 for DPB1.

CDR1 and CDR2 are read off the germline V gene as LGHNA and YNFKEQ. V and J are truncated by 5 bases and 0 bases respectively, leaving an intervening sequence of 11 bases. The CDR3, from cysteine to phenylalanine, totals 14 residues. CDR3 DNA is the only sequence kept; it has 42 bases, read in frame from the first base. On this clone itself: This receptor's antigen is unknown. Per-nucleotide qualities are absent, and no much larger clonotype sits a single base away.

Libraries were prepared through the immunoSEQ multiplex PCR assay. The multiplex PCR relied on a mix of 60 forward primers for TCR Vbeta segments and 13 reverse primers for TCR Jbeta segments. The CDR3 region of rearranged TCR beta genes was amplified from genomic DNA by a multiplex PCR assay. The amplified TCR beta libraries were sequenced on the Illumina HiSeq System as 87-base-pair reads. As for how the authors treated the data: A later analysis counted tens of millions of unique TCR beta chains across the 550 to 800 repertoires, and around 9.9 million of these chains were shared by at least two donors. Raw reads were error-corrected and collapsed into unique sequences with a nearest-neighbor algorithm that merged closely related sequences to remove PCR and sequencing errors. CDR3 sequences were aligned to IMGT reference sequences to assign V, D and J gene segments. For a sequence to be retained, a match of at least six nucleotides was required to both a V gene segment and a J gene segment. Rearrangements were classified as productive when the CDR3 lacked stop codons and remained in frame with V and J, and all other rearrangements were classified as non-productive. Following IMGT convention, CDR3 was defined as the stretch from the second conserved V-encoded cysteine up to the conserved J-encoded phenylalanine. Sequences without an unambiguous match to a single V gene segment were excluded from the earlier analysis of 450 to 650 of the donors. In an earlier analysis of several hundred of the donors, V segments were called functional above 56.7% productive rearrangements and were called segregating when the between-donor standard deviation exceeded 5%. To diagnose cytomegalovirus status from the catalog of TCR beta chain sequences, a statistical classification framework was built. In a later analysis, TCR nucleotide sequences were compared against IMGT/GENE-DB human TR gene sequences so that V and J genes could be assigned. In a later analysis, CDR3 sequences and most-parsimonious VDJ recombination scenarios were assigned using the TCRdist pipeline. In a later analysis, every TCR beta chain was defined by the combination of its CDR3 amino acid sequence and its V-gene family, and reads without a unique V-gene family were dropped. As a way to deal with suspected cross-contamination and a sequencing artifact, a later analysis dropped 592 nucleotide sequences that were highly shared and had low generation probability. A later analysis calculated a clonal expansion index for each public chain from normalized within-repertoire ranks of inferred template counts. In a later analysis, generation probabilities were computed with a VDJ recombination model fitted to out-of-frame rearrangements, and the resulting probabilities were checked against IGoR. A later analysis scored TCR-TCR, TCR-HLA and TCR-CMV co-occurrence with hypergeometric tests, applying a repertoire-size bias correction to TCR pairs. False discovery rates were estimated in a later analysis by permuting HLA or CMV assignments 20 times. In a later analysis, co-occurring TCRs were grouped using DBSCAN, and TCRdist sequence similarity was added for clustering within HLA-allele-positive subsets. Co-occurrence clustering excluded repertoires with fewer than 30,000 or more than 120,000 public chains, plus five with anomalous nucleotide sharing. Entries here come from immuneACCESS through TCRdb and include only in-frame sequences with V and J called. Some clones fail to appear in such tables; in the studies checked, an unresolved V gene covers under half of the shortfall, and the cause of the remainder is unknown. The D gene and trimming were derived from the DNA, and the V and J assignments and clone size from that table. The sample table shows roughly 160,000 clones, and approximately 79% are seen once. Of the sample, about 4.4% is held by the ten largest clones.

Study-level results and caveats: Immune exposure information for the cohort was limited to CMV serostatus. The classifier was reported to diagnose cytomegalovirus status with high specificity and sensitivity in both the original cohort and the validation cohort. Linkage disequilibrium might explain the correlated functional status among segregating V segments, but an unknown experimental factor could not be excluded. V-gene and J-gene trimming of TCR beta chains was associated with a missense DCLRE1C variant in a later genetic analysis, and the association was replicated in an independent cohort. When HLA alleles, especially DR and DQ, strongly co-occurred, attributing TCR associations to individual alleles was difficult. The study gave a list of about 170 TCR beta chains associated with cytomegalovirus. Sequencing depth was assumed to be roughly uniform across donors in the presence/absence analyses, though that assumption may not hold. According to the authors, the approach could potentially be generalized to other disease states and immunological phenotypes. In a later analysis, the rate of TCR association differed among HLA loci, with DRB1 alleles having the most associated TCRs and HLA-C alleles having the fewest. About 17 rarely observed V segments, including chromosome 9 orphons, were excluded from the earlier analysis of approximately 500 of the donors because counts were too low. Only TCR beta chains were sequenced in this cohort, and the absence of alpha or paired-chain data limited detectable features. HLA typing was unavailable for some donors at each locus, so association tests used only the typed subset. The 87-base-pair reads could not distinguish some IMGT-functional V segments, including TRBV6-2 and TRBV6-3, so those segments were excluded. In a later analysis, 15,000 to 20,000 TCR beta sequences were associated with specific HLA alleles at a false discovery rate of 0.05. In vitro tests confirmed that a few of the cytomegalovirus-associated TCR beta chains recognize cytomegalovirus antigens. In a later analysis, HLA-associated TCR beta chains were found to be more clonally expanded and to have lower generation probabilities than equally common non-associated chains. The sequencing pipeline was judged likely to have produced a cluster of highly shared sequence variants as a technical artifact. A further reported finding was that TCR beta sequences accurately predicted the HLA-A and HLA-B alleles for most subjects in the first cohort. A later analysis reported that several top co-occurrence clusters appeared linked to parvovirus B19, influenza, CMV and Epstein-Barr virus. Broadly in line with IMGT annotations, most TCR beta V segments showed up in productive rearrangements about 90% or about 30% of the time in an earlier analysis of several hundred of the donors. Most TCR sequences were observed very rarely across donors, whereas some public TCRs were present in many individuals. A later genetic analysis reported fewer N-insertions in productive TCRs among donors in an Asian-associated ancestry cluster than the approximately 670-donor mean. Most CMV-associated TCR beta chains appeared to be HLA-restricted in a later analysis, and the HLA associations seemed to be driven largely by CMV exposure.

The cohort comprised fewer than 700 healthy bone marrow donors. At the time of sampling, all cohort members were nominally healthy, though unrecorded immune exposures were likely present. The donor tested CMV seronegative, placing the donor among the 350 or so seronegative members of the cohort. A peripheral blood sample was provided by each donor, and peripheral blood mononuclear cells were used for TCR beta sequencing. Genomic DNA extraction from the blood cell samples was performed with the Qiagen DNeasy Blood Extraction Kit. Here the chain combines TRBV4-2 and TRBJ2-7; the best D guess is TRBD1, with 6 bases matching. The specimen was PBMCs. The TCR was taken from a middle-aged man in good health and CMV-seronegative. The base sequence is TGTGCCAGCAGCAAACCGGACAGCTCCTACGAGCAGTACTTC. This is translated as CASSKPDSSYEQYF.